The 9 T cell receptor beta chains listed next were all sequenced from one sample in a study of blood T cell repertoires in COVID-19. Profiled with immunoSEQ multiplex PCR; TCRdb holds only in-frame clones, not every one. The table shows fewer than 300,000 clones, with 80% to 85% occurring only once. Sequencing was performed on PBMCs or T cells enriched from blood (not recorded which). Receptors were obtained from a man aged 40-49 years who had been exposed to COVID-19.

CDR3 sequence: CASRQVSYEQYF. CDR3 DNA sequence: TGTGCCAGTAGACAGGTGTCCTACGAGCAGTACTTC. The rearrangement links TRBV28 to TRBJ2-7; maybe TRBD1 (6 bases). V lost 9 bases and J lost 1, with 10 bases in between. This CDR3 contains 12 residues. The V gene's germline CDR1 is MDHEN and CDR2 SYDVKM. Supplemented by reference TRBV28 and TRBJ2-7, the full variable domain reads DVKVTQSSRYLVKRTGEKVFLECVQDMDHENMFWYRQDPGLGLRLIYFSYDVKMKEKGDIPEGYSVSREKKERFSLILESASTNQTSMYLCASRQVSYEQYFGPGTRLTVT.

This clone was found once. The chain uses TRBV29-1 and TRBJ2-7, with TRBD2 as a possible D gene (6 bases). This CDR3 is 12 amino acids long. Looked up from germline, CDR1 is SQVTM and CDR2 is ANQGSEA. Trimming removed 3 bases at V and 3 bases at J, with 9 bases between. CDR3 loop: CSVEAEGYEQYF. The CDR3 DNA reads TGCAGCGTTGAGGCGGAGGGCTACGAGCAGTACTTC.

CDR3 DNA: TGTGCCTGGAGTATTCAGGCTAATTCACCCCTCCACTTT. It yields the protein CAWSIQANSPLHF. This rearrangement joins TRBV30 to TRBJ1-6; D not certain. The V and J ends lost 2 bases and 6 bases respectively, with 8 bases between them. Germline-derived CDR1 and CDR2 are GTSNPN and SVGIG (reference sequence). The CDR3 runs 13 residues. The full variable domain, rest sourced from reference TRBV30 and TRBJ1-6, is SQTIHQWPATLVQPVGSPLSLECTVEGTSNPNLYWYRQAAGRGLQLLFYSVGIGQISSEVPQNLSASRPQDRQFILSSKKLLLSDSGFYLCAWSIQANSPLHFGNGTRLTVT.

CDR3 sequence: CALVDQPQHF. The DNA for the CDR3 is TGTGCCTTAGTAGATCAGCCCCAGCATTTT. The chain carries TRBV30 and TRBJ1-5; D unresolved. Looked up from germline, CDR1 is GTSNPN and CDR2 is SVGIG (reference sequence). This CDR3 contains 10 residues. Trimming shortened V by 7 bases and J by 5 bases, and 6 bases separated the two germline ends. The full variable domain, completed using reference TRBV30 and TRBJ1-5, is SQTIHQWPATLVQPVGSPLSLECTVEGTSNPNLYWYRQAAGRGLQLLFYSVGIGQISSEVPQNLSASRPQDRQFILSSKKLLLSDSGFYLCALVDQPQHFGDGTRLSIL.

The chain links TRBV5-1 to TRBJ2-3, with a tentative D call TRBD1 (6 bases). CDR1 is SGHRS and CDR2 is YFSETQ in the germline V gene. CDR3 length equals 14 residues. Trimming shortened V by 4 bases and J by 3 bases, and 12 bases separated the two germline ends. The CDR3 loop is CASSTRTETDTQYF. CDR3 coding DNA: TGCGCCAGCAGCACCCGGACAGAGACAGATACGCAGTATTTT.

The chain links TRBV27 to TRBJ1-5; 9 bases agree with TRBD1. The CDR3 has 14 amino acids. V shed 5 bases, J shed 4 bases, and the junction held 3 bases outside the gene matches. CDR1 and CDR2 (germline): MNHEY, SMNVEV (reference sequence). The CDR3 nucleotides read TGTGCCAGCAGTCCCGGACAGGGGAATCAGCCCCAGCATTTT. Translating gives CASSPGQGNQPQHF.

V is TRBV2 and J is TRBJ1-1; possibly TRBD1 for D (6 bases). There are 15 residues in the CDR3. Germline CDR1 and CDR2: SNHLY and FYNNEI. V was clipped by 6 bases and J by 4 bases, with 18 bases between them. The DNA for the CDR3 is TGTGCCAGCAGAAACAAACAGGGTTTGAGCACTGAAGCTTTCTTT. This gives the protein CASRNKQGLSTEAFF.

This clone has only one observation. The gene calls are TRBV3-1 (or the pseudogene TRBV3-2) and TRBJ1-1, with a tentative D call TRBD1 (5 bases). Trimming cost V 2 bases and J 4 bases, with 5 bases left between them. CDR3 length equals 12 residues. Per the germline V gene, CDR1 is LGHDT and CDR2 is YNNKEL (reference sequence). CDR3 sequence: CASSQQGTEAFF. CDR3 nucleotides: TGTGCCAGCAGCCAACAGGGCACTGAAGCTTTCTTT.

CDR3 nucleotides: TGTGCCAGCAGTTTTGCCGGTCCCGCCTACGAGCAGTACTTC. Translating it yields CASSFAGPAYEQYF. V is TRBV28 and J is TRBJ2-7; D not resolved. The CDR3 extends over 14 amino acids. Germline values: CDR1 MDHEN, CDR2 SYDVKM. V was pared by 3 bases and J by 2 bases, with 11 bases between.